Presented here are 22 T cell receptor beta chains from one specimen sequenced in a study of blood T cell repertoires in COVID-19. The data were produced by immunoSEQ multiplex PCR, yet TCRdb's version contains in-frame clones alone and is incomplete. The sample records roughly 140,000 clones, around 91% being singletons. Sequenced input: peripheral blood. The receptors were sampled from an older woman with active COVID-19.

This chain links TRBV9 with TRBJ2-7; 11 bases fit TRBD1. CDR1 SGDLS and CDR2 YYNGEE come from the germline V gene. J lost 7 bases, V lost 0 bases, and 6 bases had no gene match. The CDR3 has 15 amino acids. CDR3 nucleotides: TGTGCCAGCAGCGTAGGCGGGACAGGGGGGATGGAGCAGTACTTC. Translated: CASSVGGTGGMEQYF.

The chain recombines TRBV4-1 with TRBJ2-7; D might be TRBD2 (5 bases). Germline CDR1 and CDR2: MGHRA and YSYEKL. Trimming cost V 1 base and J 0 bases, with 13 bases left between them. The length of the CDR3 is 16 residues. The DNA for the CDR3 is TGCGCCAGCAGCCAAGGGAGAAGCGGACTCTCCTACGAGCAGTACTTC. It encodes CASSQGRSGLSYEQYF.

This clone is a singleton in its sample. The genes are TRBV10-3 and TRBJ1-1; 9 nucleotides agree with TRBD1. The CDR3 has 13 residues. Germline values: CDR1 ENHRY, CDR2 SYGVKD. V shed 10 bases, J shed 0 bases, and the junction held 3 bases outside the gene matches. CDR3: CATGQGMNTEAFF. CDR3 DNA sequence: TGTGCCACCGGACAGGGGATGAACACTGAAGCTTTCTTT.

This clone came up once. The V and J genes are TRBV25-1 and TRBJ2-1; perhaps TRBD2 as D (6 bases). The CDR3 has 11 residues. V was pared by 8 bases and J by 4 bases, with 6 bases between. CDR1 and CDR2 from the germline V gene are MGHDK and SYGVNS. The CDR3 is CASGGYNEQFF. CDR3 nucleotide sequence: TGTGCCAGCGGGGGGTACAATGAGCAGTTCTTC.

This clone is termed medium-sized. The chain is built from TRBV7-8 and TRBJ1-1; unclear D gene. This CDR3 is built from 13 residues. The germline V and J ends were trimmed by 1 base and 4 bases, with 7 bases remaining between them. CDR1 and CDR2 (germline): SGHVS, FQNEAQ. This CDR3 reads CASSLGAATEAFF. CDR3 coding DNA: TGTGCCAGCAGCTTAGGGGCCGCCACTGAAGCTTTCTTT.

CDR3 DNA: TGTGCCAGCAGTTTATCGACAGGGGGTCCTCGTCCGCTGGGAGCTTTCTTT. Amino acids: CASSLSTGGPRPLGAFF. The chain recombines TRBV28 with TRBJ1-1; 9 bases are shared with TRBD1. The CDR3 is made up of 17 amino acids. The germline gives CDR1 MDHEN, CDR2 SYDVKM. V lost 1 base to trimming and J lost 10 bases; unmatched junction nucleotides: 16.

Here the CDR3 reads CASSSTSGRALSYNEQFF. For the CDR3, the DNA is TGTGCCAGCAGCTCAACTAGCGGGAGGGCTTTATCCTACAATGAGCAGTTCTTC. This chain connects TRBV5-6 to TRBJ2-1; 13 positions match TRBD2. Germline V CDR1 and CDR2: SGHDT, YYEEEE. The length of the CDR3 is 18 residues. V shed 3 bases and J 1 base; nucleotides not matched to a gene: 7.

This chain links TRBV18 with TRBJ2-3, with D unresolved. The CDR3 covers 14 residues. Germline CDR1 reads KGHSH; CDR2 reads LQKENI. V was pared by 3 bases and J by 1 base, with 8 bases between. Here the CDR3 reads CASSPPPGTDTQYF. The CDR3 DNA is TGTGCCAGCTCACCTCCTCCGGGCACAGATACGCAGTATTTT.

This chain links TRBV5-1 with TRBJ1-2, with D perhaps TRBD1 (6 bases). The V gene lost 4 bases and the J gene lost 2 bases, with 15 bases spanning the gap. This CDR3 spans 15 amino acids. Germline V gene data show CDR1 as SGHRS and CDR2 as YFSETQ. The CDR3 reads CASSKGAGENYGYTF. CDR3 nucleotides: TGCGCCAGCAGCAAAGGAGCAGGGGAAAACTATGGCTACACCTTC.

The chain is built from TRBV19 and TRBJ2-6; unclear D gene. The V end was cut by 3 bases, the J end by 0 bases, with 9 bases between. The CDR3 is 16 amino acids. Germline assignment: CDR1 LNHDA and CDR2 SQIVND (reference sequence). In nucleotides, the CDR3 is TGTGCCAGTAGTATGAGTAGGAGCTCTGGGGCCAACGTCCTGACTTTC. Translating it yields CASSMSRSSGANVLTF.

The chain joins TRBV4-1 to TRBJ2-1, with TRBD2 matching 12 bases. This CDR3 has 16 amino acids. Germline V CDR1 and CDR2: MGHRA, YSYEKL. Trimming at V came to 8 bases and at J to 8 bases, leaving 13 bases not matched to a gene. CDR3 amino acids: CASQALSSGRVYEQFF. DNA of the CDR3: TGCGCCAGCCAGGCCCTTTCTAGCGGGAGGGTCTATGAGCAGTTCTTC.

This chain connects TRBV7-2 to TRBJ2-7; TRBD1 might be the D (6 bases). From germline, CDR1 is SGHTA and CDR2 FQGNSA. CDR3 size: 15 residues. V gave up 5 bases and J gave up 0 bases, with 14 bases separating them. The CDR3 is CASSPTGRTSYEQYF. The CDR3 DNA reads as TGTGCCAGCAGCCCGACAGGACGGACCTCCTACGAGCAGTACTTC.

This clone appeared a few times. This chain links TRBV7-2 with TRBJ2-4, with a tentative D call TRBD2 (6 bases). Germline V gene sequence: CDR1 SGHTA, CDR2 FQGNSA. The length of the CDR3 is 17 residues. The V end lost 1 base, the J end lost 1 base, and 14 bases lay between the germline ends. CDR3 amino acids: CASSLEGGVLAKNIQYF. The CDR3 nucleotides are TGTGCCAGCAGCTTAGAAGGAGGGGTTTTGGCCAAAAACATTCAGTACTTC.

The chain employs TRBV18 and TRBJ1-2; D gene uncertain. The V gene's germline CDR1 is KGHSH and CDR2 LQKENI. V gave up 1 base and J gave up 6 bases, with 12 bases separating them. This CDR3 comprises 14 residues. The CDR3 loop reads CASSPREGRHGYTF. CDR3 DNA: TGTGCCAGCTCACCACGCGAGGGAAGACATGGCTACACCTTC.

The chain has TRBV10-3 and TRBJ2-5, with 7 bases fitting TRBD2. There are 13 residues in the CDR3. Losses at the gene ends were 8 bases for V and 4 bases for J; bases not matched to a gene: 7. Germline-derived CDR1 and CDR2 are ENHRY and SYGVKD. CDR3: CAIGTSVGETQYF. The CDR3 coding sequence is TGTGCCATCGGTACTAGCGTGGGAGAGACCCAGTACTTC.

The rearrangement joins TRBV19 to TRBJ2-5, with a weak D call TRBD2 (6 bases). V was cut by 6 bases and J by 4 bases, with 12 bases left in between. The CDR3 spans 13 residues. CDR1 LNHDA and CDR2 SQIVND come from the germline V gene (reference sequence). Written as DNA, the CDR3 is TGTGCCAGTAGCGGGAGCATAAGAGAGACCCAGTACTTC. Translation: CASSGSIRETQYF. The complete variable domain, with remaining parts taken from reference TRBV19 and TRBJ2-5, reads DGGITQSPKYLFRKEGQNVTLSCEQNLNHDAMYWYRQDPGQGLRLIYYSQIVNDFQKGDIAEGYSVSREKKESFPLTVTSAQKNPTAFYLCASSGSIRETQYFGPGTRLLVL.

This clone was recorded once. J is TRBJ2-1 and V is TRBV28; D unclear. Germline V gene sequence: CDR1 MDHEN, CDR2 SYDVKM. This CDR3 is built from 13 residues. The V gene lost 2 bases and the J gene lost 7 bases, with 9 bases spanning the gap. The CDR3 reads CASSLSLVNEQFF. CDR3 nucleotides: TGTGCCAGCAGTTTAAGCCTTGTTAATGAGCAGTTCTTC. Complete variable domain (other parts from reference TRBV28 and TRBJ2-1): DVKVTQSSRYLVKRTGEKVFLECVQDMDHENMFWYRQDPGLGLRLIYFSYDVKMKEKGDIPEGYSVSREKKERFSLILESASTNQTSMYLCASSLSLVNEQFFGPGTRLTVL.

This sequence joins TRBV11-2 and TRBJ1-2, with a weak D call TRBD1 (6 bases). The V end lost 4 bases, the J end lost 8 bases, and 20 bases lay between the germline ends. The CDR3 is 15 residues long. Germline CDR1 SGHAT, CDR2 FQNNGV. The CDR3 loop reads CASSSQVGTRRGYTF. DNA for the CDR3: TGTGCCAGCAGCTCCCAGGTGGGGACACGGAGGGGCTACACCTTC. Together with reference TRBV11-2 and TRBJ1-2, the CDR3 gives the full variable domain: EAGVAQSPRYKIIEKRQSVAFWCNPISGHATLYWYQQILGQGPKLLIQFQNNGVVDDSQLPKDRFSAERLKGVDSTLKIQPAKLEDSAVYLCASSSQVGTRRGYTFGSGTRLTVV.

The gene calls are TRBV9 and TRBJ2-3, with 10 bases fitting TRBD2. CDR1 and CDR2 from the germline V gene are SGDLS and YYNGEE. The CDR3 loop spans 20 amino acids. V lost 4 bases and J lost 4; bases outside the gene matches: 21. As DNA, the CDR3 is TGTGCCAGCAGCCCTACAGCGGGAGGGCTTGGACGGCACGGCTCAGATACGCAGTATTTT. Translating it yields CASSPTAGGLGRHGSDTQYF.

This rearrangement joins TRBV27 to TRBJ1-6; D is undetermined. V lost 8 bases to trimming and J lost 5 bases, with 13 bases between them. The CDR3 is 14 residues long. CDR1 is MNHEY, CDR2 SMNVEV, per germline (reference sequence). CDR3 sequence: CASPPEQHNSPLHF. The CDR3 DNA sequence: TGTGCCAGCCCTCCCGAACAGCATAATTCACCCCTCCACTTT.

The J gene is TRBJ2-1, the V gene TRBV19; TRBD2 might be the D (6 bases). The CDR3 is 15 residues long. Germline V gene sequence: CDR1 LNHDA, CDR2 SQIVND (reference sequence). The V gene lost 4 bases and the J gene lost 7 bases, with 17 bases spanning the gap. In DNA form, the CDR3 reads TGTGCCAGTAGTAAGTTTCAATTAAGCGGGAATGAGCAGTTCTTC. The encoded protein is CASSKFQLSGNEQFF.

This clone was observed a few times. This sequence joins TRBV27 and TRBJ1-4, with D unresolved. Trimming left V 1 base short and J 12 bases short, with 15 bases between. The CDR3 is 14 residues long. Germline V gene sequence: CDR1 MNHEY, CDR2 SMNVEV (reference sequence). For the CDR3, the DNA is TGTGCCAGCAGTTTATGGTCTTCCCCGGAGGAACTGTTTTTT. Its translation is CASSLWSSPEELFF.